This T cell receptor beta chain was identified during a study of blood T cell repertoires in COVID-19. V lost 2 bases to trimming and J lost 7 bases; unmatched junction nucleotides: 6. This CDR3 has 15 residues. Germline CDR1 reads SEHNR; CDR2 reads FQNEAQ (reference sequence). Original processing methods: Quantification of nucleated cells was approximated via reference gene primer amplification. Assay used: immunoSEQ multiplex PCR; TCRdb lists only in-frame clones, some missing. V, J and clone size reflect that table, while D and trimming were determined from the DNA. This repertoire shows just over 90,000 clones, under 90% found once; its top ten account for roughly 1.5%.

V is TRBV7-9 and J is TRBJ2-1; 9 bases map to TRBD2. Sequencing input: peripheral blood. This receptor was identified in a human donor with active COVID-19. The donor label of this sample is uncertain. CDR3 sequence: CASSLSALAGNEQFF. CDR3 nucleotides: TGTGCCAGCAGCTTATCCGCCCTAGCGGGGAATGAGCAGTTCTTC.